Listed below are T cell receptor beta chains from one sample, sequenced in a study of shared T cell receptors in the human thymus. Sequencing was performed with immunoSEQ multiplex PCR; in TCRdb, only in-frame clones are kept and a portion is missing. The sample comprises about 730,000 clones, approximately 85% of which are singletons, and roughly 0.01% rests with the top ten. The same sample was also studied in work on human thymus T cells.

The specimen was thymocytes. All receptors come from a girl younger than two with a congenital heart defect. The conserved cysteine and the conserved F or W are not part of the CDR3 here. The size of a clone is reported for some rows only, either as once, few or many, or as a class for expanded clones.

v_call: TRBV13
clone_size: once
j_call: TRBJ2-7
cdr3_aa: ASSLGRTYEQY

v_call: TRBV5-5
clone_size: NA
j_call: TRBJ2-4
cdr3_aa: ASSFGQTLKNIQY

v_call: TRBV4-1
clone_size: few
j_call: TRBJ1-1
cdr3_aa: ASSATRNTEAF

v_call: TRBV5-1
clone_size: NA
j_call: TRBJ2-7
cdr3_aa: ASSPPGSPRGQY

v_call: TRBV4-3
clone_size: NA
j_call: TRBJ2-3
cdr3_aa: ASSQDRRSSGGATDTQY

v_call: TRBV28
clone_size: NA
j_call: TRBJ1-1
cdr3_aa: ASSLYTGNEAF

v_call: TRBV7-6
clone_size: NA
j_call: TRBJ1-2
cdr3_aa: ASSLPNSGKGYT

v_call: TRBV27
clone_size: NA
j_call: TRBJ1-5
cdr3_aa: ASSLRGSHQPQH

v_call: TRBV11-2
clone_size: NA
j_call: TRBJ2-3
cdr3_aa: ASSLGTSSKSDTQY

v_call: TRBV15
clone_size: NA
j_call: TRBJ2-1
cdr3_aa: ATSRDPTSHTYNEQF

v_call: TRBV2
clone_size: NA
j_call: TRBJ1-1
cdr3_aa: ASRCIGKPGQVVPVTEAF

v_call: TRBV11-2
clone_size: NA
j_call: TRBJ1-1
cdr3_aa: ASRSVARGSTEAF

v_call: TRBV29-1
clone_size: once
j_call: TRBJ2-3
cdr3_aa: STMTGPFVDTQY

v_call: TRBV4-3
clone_size: NA
j_call: TRBJ2-7
cdr3_aa: ASSQGPGGVYEQY

v_call: TRBV6-5
clone_size: NA
j_call: TRBJ2-5
cdr3_aa: ASSYSATKQETQY

v_call: TRBV30
clone_size: once
j_call: TRBJ2-2
cdr3_aa: AWARGQGTGELF

v_call: TRBV7-4
clone_size: NA
j_call: TRBJ1-2
cdr3_aa: ASSLLVGGQGGYGYT

v_call: TRBV11-3
clone_size: NA
j_call: TRBJ2-2
cdr3_aa: ASSLPTSGGSGELF

v_call: TRBV29-1
clone_size: NA
j_call: TRBJ1-2
cdr3_aa: SVDTDRSNYGYT

v_call: TRBV4-3
clone_size: few
j_call: TRBJ1-5
cdr3_aa: ASSQAWEAGQGTLNQPQH

v_call: TRBV11-2
clone_size: NA
j_call: TRBJ2-3
cdr3_aa: ASSLKGVAAPTDTQY

v_call: TRBV6-1
clone_size: NA
j_call: TRBJ2-1
cdr3_aa: ASRRGGAPYNEQF

v_call: TRBV25-1
clone_size: once
j_call: TRBJ1-2
cdr3_aa: ASSEYGSPGYT

v_call: TRBV29-1
clone_size: NA
j_call: TRBJ1-2
cdr3_aa: SVDRGDGYT

v_call: TRBV6-1
clone_size: NA
j_call: TRBJ2-7
cdr3_aa: ASGTSGGPYEQY

v_call: TRBV15
clone_size: NA
j_call: TRBJ1-2
cdr3_aa: ATSRPLTGDYGYT

v_call: TRBV18
clone_size: NA
j_call: TRBJ1-1
cdr3_aa: ASSPSGGRGTEAF

v_call: TRBV9
clone_size: NA
j_call: TRBJ1-1
cdr3_aa: ASSALRVNTEAF

v_call: TRBV7-8
clone_size: few
j_call: TRBJ1-6
cdr3_aa: ASSQHDRIPGGSYNSPLH

v_call: TRBV15
clone_size: few
j_call: TRBJ1-6
cdr3_aa: ATSRDSKMPPEDSPLH

v_call: TRBV20-1
clone_size: NA
j_call: TRBJ1-1
cdr3_aa: SAPRTEAF

v_call: TRBV28
clone_size: NA
j_call: TRBJ2-7
cdr3_aa: ASRHTYEQY

v_call: TRBV6-1
clone_size: NA
j_call: TRBJ1-5
cdr3_aa: ASKGQGGNQPQH

v_call: TRBV6-1
clone_size: NA
j_call: TRBJ2-4
cdr3_aa: ASSEGSGSVPLAKNIQY

v_call: TRBV6-5
clone_size: NA
j_call: TRBJ1-5
cdr3_aa: ASSYKGVPNQPQH

v_call: TRBV12-5
clone_size: NA
j_call: TRBJ1-2
cdr3_aa: ASGLDRGRRDYGYT

v_call: TRBV25-1
clone_size: NA
j_call: TRBJ1-2
cdr3_aa: ASSSIVDGIYGYT

v_call: TRBV9
clone_size: NA
j_call: TRBJ2-1
cdr3_aa: ASSIRTARSEQF

v_call: TRBV14
clone_size: NA
j_call: TRBJ2-2
cdr3_aa: ASSQGQENTGELF

v_call: TRBV11-2
clone_size: NA
j_call: TRBJ2-7
cdr3_aa: ASSFIPGGYYEQY

v_call: TRBV5-1
clone_size: NA
j_call: TRBJ2-1
cdr3_aa: ASSFPSGVGNEQF

v_call: TRBV15
clone_size: NA
j_call: TRBJ1-2
cdr3_aa: ATSWGRDYGYT

v_call: TRBV4-2
clone_size: NA
j_call: TRBJ2-3
cdr3_aa: ASSHKTSRGTDTQY

v_call: TRBV15
clone_size: NA
j_call: TRBJ1-1
cdr3_aa: ATSTTRTAVGAF

v_call: TRBV14
clone_size: NA
j_call: TRBJ1-2
cdr3_aa: ASSQKQGAERGYT

v_call: TRBV27
clone_size: NA
j_call: TRBJ2-7
cdr3_aa: ASSSQGLAGEQY

v_call: TRBV6-5
clone_size: once
j_call: TRBJ1-4
cdr3_aa: ASSYSEATNEKLF